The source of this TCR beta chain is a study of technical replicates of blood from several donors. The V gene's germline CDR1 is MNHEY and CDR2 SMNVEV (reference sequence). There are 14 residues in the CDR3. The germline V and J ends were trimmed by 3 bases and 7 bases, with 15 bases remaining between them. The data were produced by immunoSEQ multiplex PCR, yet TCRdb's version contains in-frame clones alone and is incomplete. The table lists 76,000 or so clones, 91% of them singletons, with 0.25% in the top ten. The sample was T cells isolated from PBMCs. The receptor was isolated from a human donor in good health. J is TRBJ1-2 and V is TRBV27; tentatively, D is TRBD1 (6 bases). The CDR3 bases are TGTGCCAGCAGTTTGAACACAGGGCTGGGTGGCTACACCTTC. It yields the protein CASSLNTGLGGYTF.